This TCR beta chain was observed in a study of blood T cells in healthy people across ages. General study points: The long-lived group displayed more naive CD4+ cells, plus higher diversity, than the aged donors did.

The use of a sample-barcoded 5' primer and a J-beta primer mix characterized a second PCR of about 7 to 12 cycles. TCRdb reprocessed the 5' RACE reads with MiXCR, giving one entry per CDR3 protein. This table holds fewer than 950,000 distinct CDR3 sequences, around 34% found once. This CDR3 region has 15 residues. V was trimmed by 1 base and J by 0 bases, leaving 8 bases between them. Germline assignment: CDR1 SEHNR and CDR2 FQNEAQ (reference sequence). As regards this clonotype: Its antigen is still unknown.

This TCR was sampled from a man aged 18 to 35 in good health. The source material was blood. The chain is built from TRBV7-9 and TRBJ2-3; D not certain. CDR3 amino acids: CASSLVLGSTDTQYF. The DNA for the CDR3 is TGTGCCAGCAGCTTAGTCTTGGGGAGCACAGATACGCAGTATTTT.